The 18 T cell receptor beta chains below all came from one sample that was sequenced in a study of blood T cell repertoires in COVID-19. Method: immunoSEQ multiplex PCR; TCRdb's copy keeps in-frame clones and lacks some. The repertoire consists of over 200,000 clones, with 70% to 90% occurring once and the leading ten covering 15% to 19%. The sample consisted of PBMCs or T cells enriched from blood (not recorded which). These receptors were collected from a man younger than 30 who had recovered from COVID-19.

The gene calls are TRBV6-2 or TRBV6-3 and TRBJ2-7, with 9 bases matching TRBD2. The CDR3 covers 15 residues. CDR1 and CDR2 from the germline V gene are MNHEY and SVGEGT. The V gene end was trimmed by 4 bases and the J gene end by 3 bases; junction bases not matched to a gene: 7. CDR3 region: CASSSSAGGLYEQYF. CDR3 bases: TGTGCCAGCAGTTCGTCGGCGGGGGGGCTCTACGAGCAGTACTTC.

This clone was counted only a few times. The chain couples TRBV27 to TRBJ2-7; 8 positions agree with TRBD2. This CDR3 is built from 17 residues. Germline-derived CDR1 and CDR2 are MNHEY and SMNVEV (reference sequence). Losses at the gene ends were 4 bases for V and 2 bases for J; bases not matched to a gene: 13. The CDR3 DNA follows: TGTGCCAGCAGTTCCCTCGGGGGGGTAGCGGGAACCTACGAGCAGTACTTC. Amino acids: CASSSLGGVAGTYEQYF.

The V gene is TRBV5-4, the J gene TRBJ1-2; 8 positions agree with TRBD1. V was clipped by 3 bases and J by 7 bases; unmatched bases: 11. From germline, CDR1 is SGHNT and CDR2 YYREEE (reference sequence). The CDR3 totals 15 residues. The DNA of the CDR3 is TGTGCCAGCAGCTCTCCCGGTGGACAGGGTTCTGGCTACACCTTC. This translates into CASSSPGGQGSGYTF.

This clone has only one observation. The gene calls are TRBV12-3 or TRBV12-4 and TRBJ2-1; 7 bases map to TRBD2. CDR3 length: 11 amino acids. After removal of 5 bases from V and 10 bases from J, the junction contained 2 bases not matched to a gene. DNA of the CDR3: TGTGCCAGCAGTCACGGGGGGGAGCAGTTCTTC. It yields the protein CASSHGGEQFF.

Here the CDR3 reads CASSLQGQGDGYTF. The CDR3 DNA follows: TGCGCCAGCAGCTTGCAGGGACAGGGAGATGGCTACACCTTC. The chain is built from TRBV5-1 and TRBJ1-2; 9 positions match TRBD1. This CDR3 is 14 amino acids long. Unmatched junction bases numbered 4, after V lost 1 base and J lost 6 bases. From germline, CDR1 is SGHRS and CDR2 YFSETQ.

The chain couples TRBV15 to TRBJ1-5; D is perhaps TRBD1 (5 bases). The CDR3 sequence is 17 residues long. V shed 0 bases and J shed 3 bases, with 15 bases lying between them. Germline assignment: CDR1 LNHNV and CDR2 YYDKDF (reference sequence). CDR3 sequence reads: CATSRDPQGWNNQPQHF. Here the CDR3 DNA reads TGTGCCACCAGCAGAGATCCGCAGGGCTGGAACAATCAGCCCCAGCATTTT.

Notes on this clone: This clone may be a read error of a much larger clone one base away. The chain is built from TRBV5-1 and TRBJ1-2; D unresolved. V was trimmed by 6 bases and J by 7 bases, leaving 19 bases between them. Germline V gene lookup returns CDR1 SGHRS and CDR2 YFSETQ. This CDR3 comprises 14 residues. In DNA form, the CDR3 reads TGCGCCAGCAACCATGAGAGGGATTTGGTTGGCTACACCTTC. This codes for CASNHERDLVGYTF.

The CDR3, as DNA: TGCGCCAGCAGCTCGGACAGGGGGCTAGGAGATGGCTACACCTTC. Its translation is CASSSDRGLGDGYTF. The chain uses TRBV5-1 and TRBJ1-2, with 11 bases aligning to TRBD1. CDR1 is SGHRS, CDR2 YFSETQ, per germline. V shed 3 bases, J shed 6 bases, and the junction held 7 bases outside the gene matches. This CDR3 is built from 15 residues. The whole variable domain, remainder taken from reference TRBV5-1 and TRBJ1-2, is KAGVTQTPRYLIKTRGQQVTLSCSPISGHRSVSWYQQTPGQGLQFLFEYFSETQRNKGNFPGRFSGRQFSNSRSEMNVSTLELGDSALYLCASSSDRGLGDGYTFGSGTRLTVV.

This clone came up a few times. V gene TRBV24-1 combines with J gene TRBJ2-3; tentatively, D is TRBD1 (6 bases). The germline CDR1 and CDR2 sequences are KGHDR and SFDVKD. V dropped 6 bases and J dropped 4 bases, with 13 bases sitting between them. The CDR3 has 14 residues. The CDR3 protein is CATSPPSGADTQYF. Written as DNA, the CDR3 is TGTGCCACCAGTCCCCCATCAGGGGCAGATACGCAGTATTTT.

The V call is TRBV19, the J call TRBJ2-1; 7 bases match TRBD2. V was pared by 1 base and J by 9 bases, with 6 bases of the junction left unmatched. Germline V gives CDR1 LNHDA, CDR2 SQIVND (reference sequence). The CDR3 loop spans 14 amino acids. CDR3 sequence (DNA): TGTGCCAGTAGTATAGCTTGGGAGGGCTCTGAGCAGTTCTTC. As protein: CASSIAWEGSEQFF.

In DNA, the CDR3 is TGTGCCAGCAGTGCAGGGAATCAGCCCCAGCATTTT. Translated: CASSAGNQPQHF. J is TRBJ1-5 and V is TRBV12-3 or TRBV12-4; D perhaps matches TRBD1 (5 bases). V was trimmed by 5 bases and J by 4 bases, leaving 6 bases between them. The CDR3 loop spans 12 amino acids.

V usage is TRBV5-5 and J usage is TRBJ1-1, with 8 bases aligning to TRBD1. Germline V CDR1 and CDR2: SGHKS, YYEKEE (reference sequence). J lost 11 bases, V lost 2 bases, and 20 bases had no gene match. The CDR3 spans 17 residues. The DNA for the CDR3 is TGTGCCAGCAGCTTAACTCTGGTTACTGCAGGGGGCTGGGGGGCTTTCTTT. It yields the protein CASSLTLVTAGGWGAFF.

The chain is built from TRBV10-3 and TRBJ2-3; a possible D gene is TRBD2 (6 bases). The CDR3 loop spans 14 amino acids. The V gene's germline CDR1 is ENHRY and CDR2 SYGVKD. V was pared by 7 bases and J by 4 bases, with 15 bases between. The CDR3 reads CAINQGGRADTQYF. The CDR3 bases are TGTGCCATCAATCAGGGAGGCCGGGCAGATACGCAGTATTTT.

The count of this clone is one. The J gene is TRBJ1-1, the V gene TRBV6-5; a weak D match, TRBD1 (5 bases). The ends were cut back, 0 bases at V and 5 bases at J, with 10 bases in the middle. Germline CDR1 is MNHEY and CDR2 is SVGAGI. The CDR3 length is 14 residues. As DNA, the CDR3 is TGTGCCAGCAGTTACTCGGGGCTGAGGACTGAAGCTTTCTTT. Amino acids: CASSYSGLRTEAFF.

J is TRBJ1-2 and V is TRBV19; no definite D call. The germline gives CDR1 LNHDA, CDR2 SQIVND (reference sequence). Deletions cut 2 bases from V and 3 bases from J, with 7 bases between. This CDR3 is built from 13 residues. The CDR3 nucleotides are TGTGCCAGTAGTATATCGGAGTACTATGGCTACACCTTC. It yields the protein CASSISEYYGYTF.

The V call is TRBV28, the J call TRBJ2-3; 9 bases match TRBD1. The ends lost 5 bases at V and 5 bases at J; junction bases unmatched: 11. CDR1 MDHEN and CDR2 SYDVKM come from the germline V gene. CDR3 length: 16 residues. The DNA of the CDR3 is TGTGCCAGCAGTCTCCTCCGGGACAGGGATGTAGATACGCAGTATTTT. Its translation is CASSLLRDRDVDTQYF.

This chain connects TRBV2 to TRBJ1-1; a weak D match, TRBD1 (6 bases). Trimming pared 7 bases from V and 7 bases from J, leaving 16 bases between. The CDR3 runs to 13 residues. Germline CDR1 is SNHLY and CDR2 is FYNNEI. The CDR3 sequence is CASKGNRDHEAFF. Here the CDR3 DNA reads TGTGCCAGCAAGGGGAACAGGGATCATGAAGCTTTCTTT.

Details on this clone: Other DNA sequences in the sample encode the same CDR3. The chain has TRBV5-1 and TRBJ2-7; TRBD1 agrees at 10 bases. From germline, CDR1 is SGHRS and CDR2 YFSETQ. With 0 bases clipped from V and 3 bases from J, the junction kept 0 bases outside the gene matches. This CDR3 comprises 14 residues. The CDR3 reads CASSLGTGGYEQYF. The DNA for the CDR3 is TGCGCCAGCAGCTTGGGGACAGGGGGCTACGAGCAGTACTTC.